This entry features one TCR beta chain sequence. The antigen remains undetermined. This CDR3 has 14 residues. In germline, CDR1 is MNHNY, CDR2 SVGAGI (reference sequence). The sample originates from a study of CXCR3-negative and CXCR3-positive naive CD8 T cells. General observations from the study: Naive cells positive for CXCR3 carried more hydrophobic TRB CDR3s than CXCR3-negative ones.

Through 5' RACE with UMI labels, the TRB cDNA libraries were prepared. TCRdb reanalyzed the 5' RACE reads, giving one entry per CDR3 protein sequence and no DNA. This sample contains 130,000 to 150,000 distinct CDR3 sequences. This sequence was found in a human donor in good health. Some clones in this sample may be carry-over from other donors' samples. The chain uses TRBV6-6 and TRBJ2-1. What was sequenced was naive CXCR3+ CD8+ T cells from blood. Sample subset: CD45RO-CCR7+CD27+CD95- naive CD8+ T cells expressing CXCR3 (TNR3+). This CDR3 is CASSYPGWLNEQFF.